This TCR beta chain was retrieved from a study of beta chain features in type 1 diabetes. Whole-study context: All samples together contributed 100 million to 120 million sorted cells for examination.

Investigators reverse transcribed all isolated RNA, so they sequenced expressed TCRB transcripts. Read counts averaged roughly 3.7 million for samples of naive, central memory and regulatory T cells. The data were produced by immunoSEQ multiplex PCR, yet TCRdb's version contains in-frame clones alone and is incomplete. The table has about 450,000 clones, approximately 10% seen once. The CDR3 contains 11 residues. The V and J ends lost 5 bases and 7 bases respectively, with 8 bases between them. Germline CDR1 SNHLY, CDR2 FYNNEI. Using CD45RO/CCR7/CD25/CD127/CD95/CD27, CD4+ naive, central memory, regulatory and stem cell-like memory cells were sorted. On this clone itself: Its specificity is not known.

Study findings and constraints: Insertion counts at VDJ junctions were lower in type 1 diabetes patients, who also showed more deletions there.

The sequenced sample was naive CD4+ T cells from blood. This rearrangement joins TRBV2 to TRBJ2-5; D uncertain. This TCR was sampled from a woman aged 18-29 years in good health. The CDR3 DNA follows: TGTGCCAGCAGTTCACTGGGGACCCAGTACTTC. Encoded protein: CASSSLGTQYF.